Sequencing of this T cell receptor beta chain was carried out in a study of Ad26.COV2.S vaccination and SARS-CoV-2 variants. Germline-derived CDR1 and CDR2 are SGHTA and FQGNSA. Deletions cut 1 base from V and 4 bases from J, with 11 bases between. There are 15 residues in the CDR3. Measured with immunoSEQ multiplex PCR; TCRdb has only the in-frame clones, and not every one. Among 400,000 to 450,000 clones listed, 90% were seen once. As to treatment: roughly 18 received Ad26.COV2.S at low or high dose, single or two shots; about 5 received placebo; per-sample allocation not given. Samples analyzed were those drawn on day 63 after the first vaccine or placebo injection. An Ad26 vector expressing Wuhan-strain SARS-CoV-2 spike served as the vaccine.

This chain uses TRBV7-2 with TRBJ2-1; D is ambiguous. This clonotype originated in a person between 18 and 65 years old who received the Ad26.COV2.S COVID-19 vaccine or a placebo. Sequenced material: peripheral blood, taken in a trial of Ad26.COV2.S vaccine versus placebo. The CDR3, as DNA: TGTGCCAGCAGCTTAGTAGTAGCCGGTTACAATGAGCAGTTCTTC. Translated: CASSLVVAGYNEQFF.